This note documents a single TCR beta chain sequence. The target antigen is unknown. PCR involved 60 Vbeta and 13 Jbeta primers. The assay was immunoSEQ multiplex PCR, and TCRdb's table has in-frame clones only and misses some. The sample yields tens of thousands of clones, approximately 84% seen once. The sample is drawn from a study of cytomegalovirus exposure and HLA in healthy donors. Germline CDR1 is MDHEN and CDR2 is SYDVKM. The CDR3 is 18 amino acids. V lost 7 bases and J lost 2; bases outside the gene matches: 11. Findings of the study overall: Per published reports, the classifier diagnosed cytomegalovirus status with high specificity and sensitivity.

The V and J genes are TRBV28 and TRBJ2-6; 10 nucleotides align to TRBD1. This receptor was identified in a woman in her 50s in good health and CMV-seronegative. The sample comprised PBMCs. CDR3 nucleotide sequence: TGTGCCAGCATAACATCGACAGGGGGCGCTGCTGGGGCCAACGTCCTGACTTTC. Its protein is CASITSTGGAAGANVLTF.